A selection of T cell receptor beta chains follows, all from one sample in a study of T cells after yellow fever vaccination. In TCRdb, the 5' RACE reads were re-called with MiXCR into one record per CDR3 protein. The sample records approximately 510,000 distinct CDR3 sequences, just over 20% being singletons. The specimen was PBMCs, collected about 21 days after the first yellow fever vaccination. The receptors were gathered from a man younger than 35 who received the YFV17D yellow fever vaccine. Both conserved end residues are part of each CDR3. A D gene is named only where the DNA matches it firmly. The listing skips clone size in some rows; elsewhere it reads once, few, many or a size class.

V gene: TRBV11-1; D gene: .; J gene: TRBJ1-1; clone size: few; CDR3 protein: CASSLQLEAFF; CDR3 DNA: TGTGCCAGCAGCTTACAGCTTGAAGCTTTCTTT
V gene: TRBV28; D gene: TRBD1; J gene: TRBJ2-1; clone size: .; CDR3 protein: CASSLVGTGPNNEQFF; CDR3 DNA: TGTGCCAGCAGTTTAGTCGGGACAGGACCCAACAATGAGCAGTTCTTC
V gene: TRBV10-3; D gene: TRBD1; J gene: TRBJ1-1; clone size: few; CDR3 protein: CAISDDRGSVGAFF; CDR3 DNA: TGTGCCATCAGTGATGACAGGGGTTCCGTTGGAGCTTTCTTT
V gene: TRBV20-1; D gene: .; J gene: TRBJ1-1; clone size: few; CDR3 protein: CSARDTGLGGEAFF; CDR3 DNA: TGCAGTGCTAGAGATACAGGCCTGGGGGGGGAAGCTTTCTTT
V gene: TRBV4-2; D gene: .; J gene: TRBJ1-1; clone size: .; CDR3 protein: CASSQAGREAFF; CDR3 DNA: TGTGCCAGCAGCCAAGCGGGCAGGGAAGCTTTCTTT
V gene: TRBV10-3; D gene: .; J gene: TRBJ2-1; clone size: few; CDR3 protein: CATLPGWGNEQFF; CDR3 DNA: TGTGCCACCCTGCCCGGTTGGGGGAATGAGCAGTTCTTC
V gene: TRBV12-3/TRBV12-4; D gene: TRBD2; J gene: TRBJ2-1; clone size: few; CDR3 protein: CASSPSGGERNEQFF; CDR3 DNA: TGTGCCAGCAGCCCTAGCGGGGGCGAGCGCAATGAGCAGTTCTTC
V gene: TRBV6-1; D gene: .; J gene: TRBJ1-3; clone size: .; CDR3 protein: CASSRSSGNTIYF; CDR3 DNA: TGTGCCAGCAGCCGGAGCTCTGGAAACACCATATATTTT
V gene: TRBV7-9; D gene: .; J gene: TRBJ2-7; clone size: .; CDR3 protein: CASSSTGTVSYEQYF; CDR3 DNA: TGTGCCAGCAGCTCGACCGGGACTGTGTCCTACGAGCAGTACTTC
V gene: TRBV7-8; D gene: TRBD1; J gene: TRBJ2-4; clone size: .; CDR3 protein: CASSYDRENQYF; CDR3 DNA: TGTGCCAGCAGCTACGACAGGGAGAATCAGTACTTC
V gene: TRBV19; D gene: TRBD1; J gene: TRBJ1-5; clone size: few; CDR3 protein: CASSGPGQGVGQPQHF; CDR3 DNA: TGTGCCAGTAGTGGACCGGGACAGGGGGTCGGTCAGCCCCAGCATTTT
V gene: TRBV19; D gene: .; J gene: TRBJ2-5; clone size: .; CDR3 protein: CASRGEAQETQYF; CDR3 DNA: TGTGCCAGTAGGGGGGAGGCCCAAGAGACCCAGTACTTC
V gene: TRBV6-5; D gene: TRBD1; J gene: TRBJ1-5; clone size: few; CDR3 protein: CASSYSSRDRALRHF; CDR3 DNA: TGTGCCAGCAGTTACTCCTCCCGGGACAGGGCCCTTCGACATTTT
V gene: TRBV12-3/TRBV12-4; D gene: TRBD1; J gene: TRBJ1-5; clone size: .; CDR3 protein: CASSFAGQLNQPQHF; CDR3 DNA: TGTGCCAGCAGTTTTGCGGGACAGCTCAATCAGCCCCAGCATTTT
V gene: TRBV12-5; D gene: .; J gene: TRBJ2-7; clone size: .; CDR3 protein: CASGLDQARDGAAYEQYF; CDR3 DNA: TGTGCTAGTGGTTTGGACCAAGCGCGCGACGGTGCGGCCTACGAGCAGTACTTC
V gene: TRBV4-3; D gene: TRBD1; J gene: TRBJ1-6; clone size: few; CDR3 protein: CASSQEIGQGNSPLHF; CDR3 DNA: TGCGCCAGCAGCCAAGAAATTGGACAGGGTAATTCACCCCTCCACTTT